This T cell receptor beta chain was captured by sequencing in a study of T cell responses to AZD1222 COVID-19 vaccine. Notes on this clone: Antigen specificity is unknown.

Study observations and caveats: At 160-218 and 743-854, vaccine-associated CD4 TCRs were dominant, and they spanned spike. Among spike-specific TCRs, nearly half reportedly target unmutated variant regions. After two AZD1222 doses, spike-specific TCR breadth and depth rose versus day 0.

Trimming pared 1 base from V and 5 bases from J, leaving 7 bases between. Germline V gene data show CDR1 as MGHRA and CDR2 as YSYEKL. The CDR3 has 13 residues. The assay was immunoSEQ multiplex PCR, and TCRdb's table has in-frame clones only and misses some. In the table there are 90,000 to 150,000 clones, around nine tenths of which are singletons. The chain links TRBV4-1 to TRBJ2-3; D gene ambiguous. The sample was peripheral blood, taken on day 0 of AZD1222 vaccination. The source is an adult in good health. The CDR3 DNA is TGCGCCAGCAGCCAAGGCACAAGAGATACGCAGTATTTT. This translates into CASSQGTRDTQYF.